This passage covers 25 T cell receptor beta chains from one sample sequenced in a study of control samples from healthy donors and cancer patients. Assay: immunoSEQ multiplex PCR; the TCRdb copy retains only in-frame clones and omits some. Counted here are some 150,000 clones, approximately 94% occurring once; the ten biggest clones make up less than 15%. The sequencing input was blood. The receptors come from a man between 40 and 49 years old in good health.

This chain connects TRBV7-2 to TRBJ2-5, with 7 bases matching TRBD2. The CDR3 totals 15 residues. Germline CDR1 and CDR2: SGHTA and FQGNSA. The junction had 11 bases not matched to a gene; V was cut back by 6 bases and J by 4 bases. CDR3 nucleotide sequence: TGTGCCAGCAGGGGAAAACGGGGGGAGGCAGAGACCCAGTACTTC. Translation gives CASRGKRGEAETQYF. Together with reference TRBV7-2 and TRBJ2-5, the CDR3 gives the full variable domain: GAGVSQSPSNKVTEKGKDVELRCDPISGHTALYWYRQSLGQGLEFLIYFQGNSAPDKSGLPSDRFSAERTGGSVSTLTIQRTQQEDSAVYLCASRGKRGEAETQYFGPGTRLLVL.

The chain employs TRBV27 and TRBJ1-1; TRBD1 matches 7 bases. The V segment lost 2 bases and the J segment 4 bases; nucleotides outside the gene matches: 4. Germline values: CDR1 MNHEY, CDR2 SMNVEV (reference sequence). The CDR3 runs to 14 residues. The CDR3: CASSLRQGGTEAFF. DNA of the CDR3: TGTGCCAGCAGTTTAAGACAGGGAGGCACTGAAGCTTTCTTT.

The V gene is TRBV11-2, the J gene TRBJ1-2, with a tentative D call TRBD1 (6 bases). The CDR3 runs 17 residues. CDR1 and CDR2 (germline): SGHAT, FQNNGV. Trimming stripped 1 base from V and 6 bases from J, with 21 bases between. DNA of the CDR3: TGTGCCAGCAGCTTAGTAGCCCGTCGGGGGCAGAGCGATGGCTACACCTTC. Translated: CASSLVARRGQSDGYTF.

This chain uses TRBV13 with TRBJ2-2, with a possible D match to TRBD2 (5 bases). The CDR3 is 13 amino acids. The germline V gene has CDR1 PRHDT and CDR2 FYEKMQ (reference sequence). Trimming took off 3 bases at V and 4 bases at J, with 6 bases between the two ends. This CDR3 is CASSLAGTGELFF. CDR3 bases: TGTGCCAGCAGCTTGGCGGGCACCGGGGAGCTGTTTTTT.

CDR3 sequence: CASSLRRGYTGELFF. The CDR3 DNA reads TGTGCCAGCAGCTTAAGGCGGGGGTACACCGGGGAGCTGTTTTTT. The gene calls are TRBV7-8 and TRBJ2-2, with TRBD2 identical over 7 bases. This CDR3 comprises 15 residues. The V gene end was trimmed by 2 bases and the J gene end by 3 bases; junction bases not matched to a gene: 3. Germline assignment: CDR1 SGHVS and CDR2 FQNEAQ.

The genes are TRBV19 and TRBJ1-5, with TRBD1 matching 12 bases. V lost 4 bases and J lost 6; bases outside the gene matches: 4. The CDR3 extends over 15 amino acids. CDR1 and CDR2 from the germline V gene are LNHDA and SQIVND (reference sequence). The CDR3 DNA is TGTGCCAGTAGTACACGGGACAGGGGGCGTCAGCCCCAGCATTTT. Encoded protein: CASSTRDRGRQPQHF. The whole variable domain, filled in from reference TRBV19 and TRBJ1-5, reads DGGITQSPKYLFRKEGQNVTLSCEQNLNHDAMYWYRQDPGQGLRLIYYSQIVNDFQKGDIAEGYSVSREKKESFPLTVTSAQKNPTAFYLCASSTRDRGRQPQHFGDGTRLSIL.

The chain links TRBV6-5 to TRBJ2-7, with 8 bases identical to TRBD1. The CDR3 is 13 amino acids. Germline trimming cut 7 bases from V and 1 base from J; bases unmatched to any gene: 3. Germline-derived CDR1 and CDR2 are MNHEY and SVGAGI. The CDR3 DNA sequence: TGTGCCAGCAATCGGGACAGGTCCTACGAGCAGTACTTC. Translation gives CASNRDRSYEQYF.

The rearrangement links TRBV12-5 to TRBJ2-5; no definite D call. V was shortened by 6 bases and J by 3 bases, with 8 bases between the two germline ends. The CDR3 is made up of 12 amino acids. In germline, CDR1 is LGHNT, CDR2 FRNRAP. CDR3 amino acids: CASGPTEETQYF. CDR3 in DNA: TGTGCTAGTGGACCTACGGAAGAGACCCAGTACTTC.

The chain joins TRBV19 to TRBJ2-7, with a tentative D call TRBD1 (6 bases). V lost 9 bases, J lost 6 bases, and 15 bases lay in between. The CDR3 length is 12 residues. Germline values: CDR1 LNHDA, CDR2 SQIVND (reference sequence). The CDR3 sequence: CARKVQGREQYF. For the CDR3, the DNA is TGTGCCAGAAAAGTACAGGGTCGCGAGCAGTACTTC. The whole variable domain, filled in from reference TRBV19 and TRBJ2-7, reads DGGITQSPKYLFRKEGQNVTLSCEQNLNHDAMYWYRQDPGQGLRLIYYSQIVNDFQKGDIAEGYSVSREKKESFPLTVTSAQKNPTAFYLCARKVQGREQYFGPGTRLTVT.

This chain connects TRBV5-1 to TRBJ2-3, with D possibly being TRBD1 (6 bases). Looked up from germline, CDR1 is SGHRS and CDR2 is YFSETQ. Trimming cost V 0 bases and J 2 bases, with 13 bases left between them. The CDR3 is 16 residues long. The CDR3 reads CASSLVGTSPTDTQYF. As DNA, the CDR3 is TGCGCCAGCAGCTTGGTGGGGACATCCCCCACAGATACGCAGTATTTT. The full variable domain, its missing parts supplied by reference TRBV5-1 and TRBJ2-3, is KAGVTQTPRYLIKTRGQQVTLSCSPISGHRSVSWYQQTPGQGLQFLFEYFSETQRNKGNFPGRFSGRQFSNSRSEMNVSTLELGDSALYLCASSLVGTSPTDTQYFGPGTRLTVL.

This chain connects TRBV21-1 to TRBJ2-7; TRBD1, the D gene given by the table, was not confirmed from the DNA. TRBV21-1 is flagged as a pseudogene. This CDR3 region has 17 residues. CDR3 coding DNA: TGTGCCAGCAGCAAAGTGAAAATCGGCAGGGGTCCCTACGAGCAGTACTTC. It encodes CASSKVKIGRGPYEQYF.

The V gene is TRBV5-1, the J gene TRBJ1-2, with a possible D match to TRBD1 (6 bases). With 4 bases removed from V and 5 bases from J, the gap between germline ends came to 12 bases. Germline V gives CDR1 SGHRS, CDR2 YFSETQ. CDR3 length equals 13 residues. CDR3: CASSPDSTYGYTF. The CDR3, as DNA: TGCGCCAGCAGCCCGGACAGTACTTATGGCTACACCTTC.

The chain uses TRBV24-1 and TRBJ2-1, with 8 bases fitting TRBD1. V lost 10 bases and J lost 3; bases outside the gene matches: 10. The CDR3 spans 15 residues. Germline V gives CDR1 KGHDR, CDR2 SFDVKD. The CDR3 nucleotides read TGTGCCACATCATCTCCGGGACAGGACTACAATGAGCAGTTCTTC. Residues: CATSSPGQDYNEQFF.

The chain uses TRBV27 and TRBJ2-3; 8 bases are a match to TRBD1. V shed 5 bases and J 4 bases; nucleotides not matched to a gene: 2. This CDR3 spans 13 amino acids. The germline V gene has CDR1 MNHEY and CDR2 SMNVEV (reference sequence). CDR3 sequence (DNA): TGTGCCAGCAGTCCAGGGGGCCCAGATACGCAGTATTTT. Protein sequence: CASSPGGPDTQYF.

The chain combines TRBV7-9 with TRBJ1-4; D gene unclear. The length of the CDR3 is 14 residues. The ends were cut back, 5 bases at V and 0 bases at J, with 7 bases in the middle. CDR1 is SEHNR, CDR2 FQNEAQ, per germline (reference sequence). CDR3 sequence reads: CASSIDTTNEKLFF. The CDR3 nucleotides are TGTGCCAGCAGCATAGATACAACTAATGAAAAACTGTTTTTT.

The chain has TRBV28 and TRBJ2-6, with D hard to call. Germline CDR1 reads MDHEN; CDR2 reads SYDVKM. Trimming stripped 3 bases from V and 0 bases from J, with 6 bases between. CDR3 length: 15 residues. As DNA, the CDR3 is TGTGCCAGCAGTTTGTTTGCCTCTGGGGCCAACGTCCTGACTTTC. Translated: CASSLFASGANVLTF. Full variable domain (outside the CDR3, taken from reference TRBV28 and TRBJ2-6): DVKVTQSSRYLVKRTGEKVFLECVQDMDHENMFWYRQDPGLGLRLIYFSYDVKMKEKGDIPEGYSVSREKKERFSLILESASTNQTSMYLCASSLFASGANVLTFGAGSRLTVL.

The chain carries TRBV5-4 and TRBJ2-2; 9 bases align to TRBD1. The CDR3 has 16 amino acids. Germline lookup yields CDR1 SGHNT and CDR2 YYREEE (reference sequence). J lost 3 bases, V lost 3 bases, and 6 bases had no gene match. CDR3 sequence (DNA): TGTGCCAGCAGCTCACCGGGACAGGGATACACCGGGGAGCTGTTTTTT. Protein product: CASSSPGQGYTGELFF. Variable domain in full (rest from reference TRBV5-4 and TRBJ2-2): ETGVTQSPTHLIKTRGQQVTLRCSSQSGHNTVSWYQQALGQGPQFIFQYYREEENGRGNFPPRFSGLQFPNYSSELNVNALELDDSALYLCASSSPGQGYTGELFFGEGSRLTVL.

This CDR3 is CASSLSSGLKYF. The CDR3 DNA reads TGTGCCAGCAGTTTATCTAGCGGTCTCAAGTATTTT. The rearrangement links TRBV28 to TRBJ2-3; 7 bases match TRBD2. CDR3 length equals 12 residues. V shed 1 base, J shed 13 bases, and the junction held 5 bases outside the gene matches. Germline V gives CDR1 MDHEN, CDR2 SYDVKM.

V is TRBV4-1 and J is TRBJ2-7; D is undetermined. The V end was cut by 2 bases, the J end by 5 bases, with 7 bases between. There are 12 residues in the CDR3. The germline CDR1 and CDR2 sequences are MGHRA and YSYEKL. For the CDR3, the DNA is TGCGCCAGCAGCCAATTCGGCAACGAGCAGTACTTC. This gives the protein CASSQFGNEQYF.

The chain joins TRBV6-1 to TRBJ2-3; 7 nucleotides line up with TRBD2. The CDR3 contains 15 residues. The V gene end was trimmed by 2 bases and the J gene end by 7 bases; junction bases not matched to a gene: 9. Germline V CDR1 and CDR2: MNHNS, SASEGT. CDR3 nucleotide sequence: TGTGCCAGCAGTGAAAGGACTAGAACTACACATACGCAGTATTTT. Translated, it gives CASSERTRTTHTQYF.

This clone was picked up one time. V usage is TRBV9 and J usage is TRBJ2-1; tentatively, D is TRBD1 or TRBD2 (5 bases each). The CDR3 has 18 amino acids. V gave up 1 base and J gave up 8 bases, with 25 bases separating them. CDR1 and CDR2 from the germline V gene are SGDLS and YYNGEE. CDR3 bases: TGTGCCAGCAGCGTAATGGGGACCACCCCGACTTGGGGCGATGAGCAGTTCTTC. Translation: CASSVMGTTPTWGDEQFF. Complete variable domain (other parts from reference TRBV9 and TRBJ2-1): DSGVTQTPKHLITATGQRVTLRCSPRSGDLSVYWYQQSLDQGLQFLIQYYNGEERAKGNILERFSAQQFPDLHSELNLSSLELGDSALYFCASSVMGTTPTWGDEQFFGPGTRLTVL.

The V gene is TRBV27, the J gene TRBJ2-7, with D unresolved. In germline, CDR1 is MNHEY, CDR2 SMNVEV (reference sequence). This CDR3 is 13 amino acids long. V was shortened by 4 bases and J by 1 base, with 8 bases between the two germline ends. CDR3 DNA sequence: TGTGCCAGCAGTTCAGGAATATCCTACGAGCAGTACTTC. Translating gives CASSSGISYEQYF.

The chain recombines TRBV4-3 with TRBJ1-2; D uncertain. Germline V gene data show CDR1 as LGHNA and CDR2 as YSLEER. The CDR3 loop spans 16 amino acids. V lost 0 bases and J lost 3, with 14 bases in between. This CDR3 reads CASSQDGREIDYGYTF. CDR3 DNA: TGCGCCAGCAGCCAAGATGGTAGGGAGATCGACTATGGCTACACCTTC.

DNA for the CDR3: TGCAGTACGTCAGTCACCGGAGGAGAGACCCAGTACTTC. Translation: CSTSVTGGETQYF. The chain recombines TRBV29-1 with TRBJ2-5; the D gene is possibly TRBD2 (5 bases). This CDR3 contains 13 residues. CDR1 SQVTM and CDR2 ANQGSEA come from the germline V gene. Full variable domain (outside the CDR3, taken from reference TRBV29-1 and TRBJ2-5): SAVISQKPSRDICQRGTSLTIQCQVDSQVTMMFWYRQQPGQSLTLIATANQGSEATYESGFVIDKFPISRPNLTFSTLTVSNMSPEDSSIYLCSTSVTGGETQYFGPGTRLLVL.

V gene TRBV12-3 or TRBV12-4 combines with J gene TRBJ2-7; unclear D gene. Trimming took off 3 bases at V and 4 bases at J, with 7 bases between the two ends. This CDR3 has 12 residues. In DNA, the CDR3 is TGTGCCAGCAGTTTTGACCCGTACGAGCAGTACTTC. It encodes CASSFDPYEQYF.